This TCR beta chain was obtained from a study of T cell responses to AZD1222 COVID-19 vaccine. In the case of this clone: Antigen unknown.

The study, taken as a whole, reports: Clonal diversity was possibly underestimated, and the donors were mostly white British, with more females.

This CDR3 contains 13 residues. Germline lookup yields CDR1 GTSNPN and CDR2 SVGIG (reference sequence). With 2 bases removed from V and 1 base from J, the gap between germline ends came to 8 bases. The assay was immunoSEQ multiplex PCR, and TCRdb's table has in-frame clones only and misses some. The sample comprises approximately 140,000 clones, roughly 92% of which are singletons, and 1.1% rests with the top ten. Sequenced here: peripheral blood, sampled 28 days after the second AZD1222 dose. This TCR was sampled from an adult who received the AZD1222 COVID-19 vaccine. This sequence joins TRBV30 and TRBJ1-1, with D perhaps matching TRBD1 (5 bases). CDR3 region: CAWSHTGNTEAFF. The CDR3 DNA follows: TGTGCCTGGAGTCACACAGGGAACACTGAAGCTTTCTTT. The full variable domain, its missing parts supplied by reference TRBV30 and TRBJ1-1, is SQTIHQWPATLVQPVGSPLSLECTVEGTSNPNLYWYRQAAGRGLQLLFYSVGIGQISSEVPQNLSASRPQDRQFILSSKKLLLSDSGFYLCAWSHTGNTEAFFGQGTRLTVV.